This T cell receptor (beta chain) originates from a study of breast tumors, draining lymph nodes, adjacent tissues. The study, taken as a whole, reports: Tumor repertoires ranked between lymph nodes and nontumor tissue in diversity, with V and J gene preferences. That most tumor T cells come from lymph nodes remained unproven. Findings are consistent with lymph node origin and intratumoral expansion of most tumor T cells.

Via MiXCR, TCRdb re-called the multiplex PCR reads, giving one row per CDR3 protein. The table includes around 230,000 distinct CDR3 sequences, roughly 30% detected once. Samples came from axillary lymph nodes draining the breast cancer. CDR1 DFQATT and CDR2 SNEGSKA come from the germline V gene (reference sequence). CDR3 size: 15 residues. On this clonotype: Its antigen remains unidentified. Relative to the germline gene, one junction end is altered; a read error may explain this.

This receptor was obtained from a female donor with breast cancer. Some clones in this sample may be carry-over from other donors' samples. The specimen sequenced was axillary lymph node tissue. This rearrangement joins TRBV20-1 to TRBJ1-1; possibly TRBD1 for D (5 bases). The CDR3 sequence is CSVRDWRQGNTEAFF. CDR3 nucleotides: TGCAGTGTTAGAGATTGGAGGCAGGGAAACACTGAAGCTTTCTTT.